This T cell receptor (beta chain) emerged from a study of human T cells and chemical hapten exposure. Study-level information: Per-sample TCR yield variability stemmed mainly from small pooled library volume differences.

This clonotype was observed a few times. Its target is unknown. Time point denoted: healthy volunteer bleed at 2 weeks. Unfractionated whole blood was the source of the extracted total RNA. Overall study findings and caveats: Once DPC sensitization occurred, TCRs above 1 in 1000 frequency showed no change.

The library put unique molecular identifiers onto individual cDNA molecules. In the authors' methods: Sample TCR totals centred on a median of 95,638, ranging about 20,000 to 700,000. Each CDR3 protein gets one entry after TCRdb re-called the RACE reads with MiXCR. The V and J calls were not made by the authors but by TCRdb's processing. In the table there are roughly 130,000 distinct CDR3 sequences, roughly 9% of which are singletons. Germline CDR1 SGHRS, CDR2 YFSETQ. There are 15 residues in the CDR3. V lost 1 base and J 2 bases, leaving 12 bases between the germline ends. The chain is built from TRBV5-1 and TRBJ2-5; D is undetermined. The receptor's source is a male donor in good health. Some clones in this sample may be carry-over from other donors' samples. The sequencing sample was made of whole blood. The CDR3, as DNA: TGCGCCAGCAGCTTGCAATCAGAATTTCAAGAGACCCAGTACTTC. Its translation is CASSLQSEFQETQYF.